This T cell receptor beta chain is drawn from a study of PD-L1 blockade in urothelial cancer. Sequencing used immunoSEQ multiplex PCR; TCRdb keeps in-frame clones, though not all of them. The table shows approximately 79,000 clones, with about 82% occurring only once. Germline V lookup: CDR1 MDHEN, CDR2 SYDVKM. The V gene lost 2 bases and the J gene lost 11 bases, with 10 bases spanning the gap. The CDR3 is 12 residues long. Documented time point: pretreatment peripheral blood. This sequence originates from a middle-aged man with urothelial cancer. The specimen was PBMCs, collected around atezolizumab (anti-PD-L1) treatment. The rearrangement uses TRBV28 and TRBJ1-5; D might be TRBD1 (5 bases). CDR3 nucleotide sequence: TGTGCCAGCAGTTTAGGGAGGGGAACCCAGCATTTT. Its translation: CASSLGRGTQHF.